This T cell receptor beta chain was found in a study of cytomegalovirus exposure and HLA in healthy donors (dated by TCRdb to between 2016 and 2019). With respect to the entire study: According to an earlier analysis of several hundred of the donors, some 180 million T cells yielded 117 million unique TCR beta sequences and approximately 300 Gb of sequence data. Roughly 300 gigabases of sequencing data and tens of millions of unique TCR sequences were included in an early release covering about 600 HLA-typed donors. Of the roughly 430 genotyped donors, around 81% fell in the genetic ancestry cluster associated with self-reported Caucasian donors. The study aimed to test whether signatures of past pathogen exposure could be identified by cataloging public T cell receptors. The study used immunosequencing to profile the T cell repertoires of approximately 630 subjects and linked those repertoires to cytomegalovirus serostatus. Along with the roughly 670-subject first cohort, a separate validation cohort of over a hundred different subjects was used. The study combined high-throughput TCR immunosequencing, statistical association of individual TCRs with disease status, and machine learning to predict cytomegalovirus infection status. To study patterns of TCR occurrence, a later analysis re-analyzed previously published TCR beta repertoires from 650 to 750 donors and added high-resolution HLA genotyping. In the later analysis, no new phenotypic data were used to find candidate immune exposures; instead, reliance was placed on TCR beta sequences and their occurrence across donors. To decide whether each TCR beta V gene segment behaved as functional or pseudogenic, an earlier analysis of some 600 of the donors relied on high-throughput TCR beta sequencing. Donor age, sex, ethnicity and CMV serostatus were compiled alongside the repertoire data. A later genetic analysis used genome-wide SNP genotypes for 398 of the 666 donors, treating that subset as a discovery cohort. All discovery cohort repertoires had been generated using a single sequencing platform. HLA typing included class I and class II loci at four-digit resolution. Typing coverage differed by locus: A, B, C, DRB1 and DQB1 were typed in roughly 620-630 donors, DQA1 in about 560, DPA1 in 606, and DPB1 in roughly 470. Because of strong linkage in the cohort, five DR-DQ haplotypes were treated as single units for association and clustering. Among a few hundred genotyped donors of the cohort, an average of roughly 240,000 unique TCR beta nucleotide sequences were sequenced per donor, roughly 20% of them non-productive. Overall study outcomes, separate from this receptor: Because counts were too low, seventeen rarely observed V segments, including chromosome 9 orphons, were left out of the earlier analysis of some 640 of the donors. The authors suggested that the approach could potentially be generalized to other disease states and immunological phenotypes. In an earlier analysis of approximately 590 of the donors, most TCR beta V segments appeared in productive rearrangements about 87% or about 30% of the time, broadly matching IMGT annotations. A total of 150 to 200 TCR beta chains were listed by the study as associated with cytomegalovirus. A cluster of highly shared sequence variants was judged likely to represent a technical artifact of the sequencing pipeline. A later genetic analysis associated a missense DCLRE1C variant with V-gene and J-gene trimming of TCR beta chains, and an independent cohort replicated the association. Only TCR beta chains were sequenced in this cohort, and the absence of alpha or paired-chain data limited detectable features. Several of the top co-occurrence clusters appeared to be linked to parvovirus B19, influenza, CMV and Epstein-Barr virus, according to a later analysis. In a later analysis, HLA-associated TCR beta chains showed more clonal expansion and lower generation probabilities than non-associated chains that were equally common. A further reported finding was that TCR beta sequences accurately predicted the HLA-A and HLA-B alleles for most subjects in the first cohort. A later analysis associated 16,951 TCR beta sequences with specific HLA alleles at a false discovery rate of 0.05. According to a later analysis, most CMV-associated TCR beta chains appeared to be HLA-restricted, and the HLA associations seemed to be driven largely by CMV exposure. The classifier was reported to diagnose cytomegalovirus status with high specificity and sensitivity in both the original and validation cohorts. Linkage disequilibrium might explain the correlated functional status among segregating V segments, but an unknown experimental factor could not be ruled out. A few of the identified cytomegalovirus-associated TCR beta chains were confirmed in vitro to be specific for cytomegalovirus antigens. The presence/absence analyses assumed that sequencing depth was roughly uniform across donors, and that assumption may not be true. Some IMGT-functional V segments, including TRBV6-2 and TRBV6-3, could not be distinguished by the 87-base-pair reads and were therefore excluded. Most TCR sequences were seen in very few donors, while some public TCRs were found in many individuals. In a later genetic analysis, fewer N-insertions in productive TCRs were reported among donors in an Asian-associated ancestry cluster than the approximately 670-donor mean. When HLA alleles, especially DR and DQ, strongly co-occurred, attributing TCR associations to individual alleles was difficult. Because HLA typing was missing for some donors at each locus, association tests included only the typed subset. In a later analysis, the rate of TCR association differed among HLA loci, with DRB1 alleles having the most associated TCRs and HLA-C alleles having the fewest. CMV serostatus was the only immune exposure information available for the cohort.

The library was produced with the immunoSEQ multiplex PCR assay. A mixture of 60 forward primers for TCR Vbeta segments and 13 reverse primers for TCR Jbeta segments was used in the multiplex PCR. The CDR3 region of rearranged TCR beta genes was amplified from genomic DNA with a multiplex PCR assay. On the Illumina HiSeq System, the amplified TCR beta libraries were sequenced as 87-base-pair reads. The study's own analysis went as follows. In a later analysis, tens of millions of unique TCR beta chains were counted across the 666 repertoires, and approximately 11 million of these chains were shared by at least two donors. Raw reads were error-corrected and collapsed into unique sequences with a nearest-neighbor algorithm that merged closely related sequences to remove PCR and sequencing errors. Alignment of CDR3 sequences to IMGT reference sequences was used to assign V, D and J gene segments. For a sequence to be retained, a match of at least six nucleotides to both a V gene segment and a J gene segment was required. Rearrangements were classified as productive when the CDR3 lacked stop codons and remained in frame with V and J, and all other rearrangements were classified as non-productive. CDR3 was defined by IMGT convention, running from the second conserved V-encoded cysteine to the conserved J-encoded phenylalanine. Sequences without an unambiguous match to a single V gene segment were excluded from the earlier analysis of several hundred of the donors. In an earlier analysis of several hundred of the donors, V segments were called functional above 56.7% productive rearrangements and were called segregating when the between-donor standard deviation exceeded 5%. A statistical classification framework was built to diagnose cytomegalovirus status from the catalog of TCR beta chain sequences. V and J gene assignment, in a later analysis, came from comparing TCR nucleotide sequences with IMGT/GENE-DB human TR gene sequences. A later analysis assigned CDR3 sequences and most-parsimonious VDJ recombination scenarios with the TCRdist pipeline. In a later analysis, each TCR beta chain was defined by its CDR3 amino acid sequence together with its V-gene family, and reads lacking a unique V-gene family were excluded. In a later analysis, 450 to 600 highly shared, low-generation-probability nucleotide sequences were removed to address suspected cross-contamination and a sequencing artifact. In a later analysis, a clonal expansion index for each public chain was calculated from normalized within-repertoire ranks of inferred template counts. In a later analysis, generation probabilities were computed with a VDJ recombination model fitted to out-of-frame rearrangements, and the resulting probabilities were checked against IGoR. A later analysis scored TCR-TCR, TCR-HLA and TCR-CMV co-occurrence with hypergeometric tests, applying a repertoire-size bias correction to TCR pairs. A later analysis estimated false discovery rates by permuting HLA or CMV assignments 20 times. In a later analysis, co-occurring TCRs were grouped with DBSCAN, and TCRdist sequence similarity was added when clustering was performed within HLA-allele-positive subsets. For co-occurrence clustering, repertoires with fewer than 30,000 or more than 120,000 public chains were excluded, along with roughly five repertoires with anomalous nucleotide sharing. Drawn from immuneACCESS, this table holds only the in-frame rearrangements with V and J called that TCRdb kept. Clones are partly lost; checked studies trace under half to an unresolved V gene and leave the rest unexplained. The D gene and trimming were derived from the DNA, and the V and J assignments and clone size from that table. The sample table holds about 170,000 clones, of which approximately 81% were seen once. 2% to 2.5% of the sample comes from the top ten.

In this sample, this clone turned up once. Its binding antigen is unknown. Base qualities are not recorded, but no much larger clone differs from it by a single base. For CDR1 and CDR2, the germline V gene lists SGHTA and FQGNSA. V ends up 0 bases short and J 4 bases short, with an unmatched junction base count of 7. The CDR3 spans 16 residues, from the cysteine through the phenylalanine. The retained sequence is limited to the CDR3, 48 bases, with the frame set at the first base. The cohort consisted of some 730 healthy bone marrow donors. At the time of sampling, every cohort member was nominally healthy, though immune exposures that went unrecorded were likely present. The donor tested CMV seronegative and was one of the 352 seronegative cohort members. A peripheral blood sample was provided by each donor, and peripheral blood mononuclear cells were used for TCR beta sequencing. Genomic DNA was extracted from the blood cell samples with the Qiagen DNeasy Blood Extraction Kit.

The source is a woman aged 45 to 65 in good health and CMV-seronegative. The specimen sequenced was PBMCs. The rearrangement joined TRBV7-2 to TRBJ1-2, with 8 bases aligning to TRBD1. The CDR3 sequence is CASSLATQGAGYGYTF. The sequenced DNA is TGTGCCAGCAGCTTAGCAACTCAGGGGGCGGGCTATGGCTACACCTTC.